The clone carrying this T cell receptor (beta chain) was seen more than once but under ten times. Its antigen remains unknown. The sample belongs to a study of T-cell reconstitution after alpha-beta-depleted transplantation in children. The study's findings and limits: As was reported, about two months after transplant, alpha-beta T cells came from several hundred expanded graft clones.

The TCRbeta library incorporated unique molecular identifiers. TCRdb reprocessed the PCR reads via MiXCR and lists one record per CDR3 protein. The sample has 45,000 to 55,000 distinct CDR3 sequences, about 9% seen once; the top ten hold 27%. With 4 bases clipped from V and 2 bases from J, the junction kept 3 bases outside the gene matches. CDR3 length: 14 residues. Germline V lookup: CDR1 SGHVS, CDR2 FNYEAQ. Sample: PBMCs, mostly from graft donor cells, taken 60 days after TCRalphabeta/CD19-depleted stem cell transplant. This sequence originates from a male patient aged 2 to 10 who had a stem cell transplant for chronic granulomatous disease, so the T cells may come from the graft donor. The chain employs TRBV7-6 and TRBJ2-7; 9 nucleotides agree with TRBD1. The CDR3 sequence is CASSYGTGTYEQYF. CDR3 DNA: TGTGCCAGCAGCTACGGGACAGGGACCTACGAGCAGTACTTC.